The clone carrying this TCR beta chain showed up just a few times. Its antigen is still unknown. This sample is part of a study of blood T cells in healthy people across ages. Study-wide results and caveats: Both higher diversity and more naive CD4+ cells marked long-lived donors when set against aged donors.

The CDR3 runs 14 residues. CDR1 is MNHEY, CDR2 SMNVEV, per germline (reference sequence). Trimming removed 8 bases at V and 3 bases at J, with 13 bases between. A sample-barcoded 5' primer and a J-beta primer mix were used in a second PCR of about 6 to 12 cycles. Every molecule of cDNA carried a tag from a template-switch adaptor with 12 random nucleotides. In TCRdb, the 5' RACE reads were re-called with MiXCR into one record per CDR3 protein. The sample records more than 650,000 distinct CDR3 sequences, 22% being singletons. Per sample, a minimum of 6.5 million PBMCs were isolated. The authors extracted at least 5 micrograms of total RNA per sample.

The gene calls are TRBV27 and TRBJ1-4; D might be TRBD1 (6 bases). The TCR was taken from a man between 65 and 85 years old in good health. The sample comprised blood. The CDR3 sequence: CASRTGNSNEKLFF. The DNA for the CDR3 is TGTGCCAGCCGAACAGGGAACTCTAATGAAAAACTGTTTTTT.